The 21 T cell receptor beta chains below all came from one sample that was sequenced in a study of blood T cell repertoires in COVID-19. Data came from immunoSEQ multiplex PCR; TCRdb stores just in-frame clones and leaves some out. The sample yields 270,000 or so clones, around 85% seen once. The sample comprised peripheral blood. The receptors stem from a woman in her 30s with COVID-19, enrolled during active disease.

DNA of the CDR3: TGTGCCAGCAGCCCCGGCCAGGGGATGGGCTATGGCTACACCTTC. It codes for CASSPGQGMGYGYTF. The chain carries TRBV7-2 and TRBJ1-2, with a weak D call TRBD1 (6 bases). Deletions cut 5 bases from V and 4 bases from J, with 17 bases between. Germline V gene lookup returns CDR1 SGHTA and CDR2 FQGNSA. This CDR3 is 15 amino acids long.

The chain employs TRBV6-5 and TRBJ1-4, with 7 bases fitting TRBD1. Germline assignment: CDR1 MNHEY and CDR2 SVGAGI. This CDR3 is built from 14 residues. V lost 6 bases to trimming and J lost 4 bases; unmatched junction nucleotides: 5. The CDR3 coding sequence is TGTGCCAGCAGACCGGGACAGAATAATGAAAAACTGTTTTTT. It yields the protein CASRPGQNNEKLFF.

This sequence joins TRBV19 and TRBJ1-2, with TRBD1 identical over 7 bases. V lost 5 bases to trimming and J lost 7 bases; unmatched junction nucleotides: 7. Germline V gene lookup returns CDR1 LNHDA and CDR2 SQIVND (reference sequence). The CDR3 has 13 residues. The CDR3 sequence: CASSPGQLSGYTF. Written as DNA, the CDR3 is TGTGCCAGTAGTCCGGGACAGCTCTCTGGCTACACCTTC.

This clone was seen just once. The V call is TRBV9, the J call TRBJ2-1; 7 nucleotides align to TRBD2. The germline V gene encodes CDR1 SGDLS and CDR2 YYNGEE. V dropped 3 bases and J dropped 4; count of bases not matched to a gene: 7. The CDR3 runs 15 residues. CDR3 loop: CASSATSGEYNEQFF. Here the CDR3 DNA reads TGTGCCAGCAGCGCCACCAGCGGGGAGTACAATGAGCAGTTCTTC.

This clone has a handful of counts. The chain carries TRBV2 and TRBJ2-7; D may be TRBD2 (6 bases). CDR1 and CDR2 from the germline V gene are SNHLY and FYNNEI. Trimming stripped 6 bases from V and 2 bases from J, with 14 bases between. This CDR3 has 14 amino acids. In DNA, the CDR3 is TGTGCCAGCAGCCCTGCCGGGGGTCCCTACGAGCAGTACTTC. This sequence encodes CASSPAGGPYEQYF.

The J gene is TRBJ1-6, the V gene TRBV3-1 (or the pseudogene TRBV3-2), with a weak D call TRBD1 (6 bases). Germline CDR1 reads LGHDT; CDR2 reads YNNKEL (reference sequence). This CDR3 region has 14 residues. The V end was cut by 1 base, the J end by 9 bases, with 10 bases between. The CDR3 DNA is TGTGCCAGCAGCCAAGGACAGGTTGGTTCACCCCTCCACTTT. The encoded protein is CASSQGQVGSPLHF.

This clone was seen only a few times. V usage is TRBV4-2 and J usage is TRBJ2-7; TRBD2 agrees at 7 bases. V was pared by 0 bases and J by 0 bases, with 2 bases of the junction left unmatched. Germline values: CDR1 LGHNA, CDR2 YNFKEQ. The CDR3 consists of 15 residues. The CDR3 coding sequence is TGTGCCAGCAGCCAAGAAACGGGGGGCTCCTACGAGCAGTACTTC. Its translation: CASSQETGGSYEQYF.

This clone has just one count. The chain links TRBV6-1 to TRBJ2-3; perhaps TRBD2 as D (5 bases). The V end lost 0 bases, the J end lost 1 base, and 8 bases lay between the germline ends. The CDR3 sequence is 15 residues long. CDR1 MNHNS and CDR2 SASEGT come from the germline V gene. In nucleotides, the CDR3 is TGTGCCAGCAGTGAAGCCTTCGGGGGCACAGATACGCAGTATTTT. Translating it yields CASSEAFGGTDTQYF.

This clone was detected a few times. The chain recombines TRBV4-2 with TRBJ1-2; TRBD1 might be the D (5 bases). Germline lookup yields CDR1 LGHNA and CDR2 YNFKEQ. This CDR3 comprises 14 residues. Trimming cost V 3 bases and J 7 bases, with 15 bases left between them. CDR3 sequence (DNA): TGTGCCAGCAGCCATGGGGCAGGGTCCGGTGGCTACACCTTC. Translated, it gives CASSHGAGSGGYTF.

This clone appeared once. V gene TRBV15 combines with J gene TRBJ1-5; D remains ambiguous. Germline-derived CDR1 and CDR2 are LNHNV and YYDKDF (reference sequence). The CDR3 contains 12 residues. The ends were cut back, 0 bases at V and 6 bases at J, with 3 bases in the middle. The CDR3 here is CATSRDGQPQHF. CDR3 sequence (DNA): TGTGCCACCAGCAGAGACGGTCAGCCCCAGCATTTT.

This CDR3 reads CASSPGGAAKNIQYF. The CDR3 DNA reads TGTGCCAGCAGCCCAGGGGGCGCGGCCAAAAACATTCAGTACTTC. V usage is TRBV28 and J usage is TRBJ2-4; 8 bases map to TRBD1. CDR3 length: 15 residues. Germline CDR1 MDHEN, CDR2 SYDVKM. V was clipped by 6 bases and J by 1 base; unmatched bases: 5.

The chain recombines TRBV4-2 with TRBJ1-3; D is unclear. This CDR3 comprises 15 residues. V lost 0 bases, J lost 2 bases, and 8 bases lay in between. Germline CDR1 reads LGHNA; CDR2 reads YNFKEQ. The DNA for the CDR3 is TGTGCCAGCAGCCAAGACCCAGGCCCTGGAAACACCATATATTTT. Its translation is CASSQDPGPGNTIYF.

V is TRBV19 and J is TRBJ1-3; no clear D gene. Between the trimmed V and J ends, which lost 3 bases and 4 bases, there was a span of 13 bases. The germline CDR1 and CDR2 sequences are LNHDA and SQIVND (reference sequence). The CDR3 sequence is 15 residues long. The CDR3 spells CASSMYRAPGNTIYF. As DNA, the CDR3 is TGTGCCAGTAGTATGTACAGAGCTCCCGGAAACACCATATATTTT.

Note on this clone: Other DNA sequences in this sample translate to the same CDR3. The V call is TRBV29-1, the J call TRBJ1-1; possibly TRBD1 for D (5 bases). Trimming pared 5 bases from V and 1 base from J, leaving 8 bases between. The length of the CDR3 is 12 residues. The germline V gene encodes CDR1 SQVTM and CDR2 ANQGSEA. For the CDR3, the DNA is TGCAGCGTTCTTGGACAGAACACTGAAGCTTTCTTT. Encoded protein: CSVLGQNTEAFF.

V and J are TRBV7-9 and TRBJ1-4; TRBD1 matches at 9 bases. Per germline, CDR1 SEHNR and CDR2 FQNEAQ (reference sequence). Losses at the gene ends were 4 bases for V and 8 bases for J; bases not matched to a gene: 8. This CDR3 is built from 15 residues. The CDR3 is CASSSATGGEEKLFF. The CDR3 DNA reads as TGTGCCAGCAGCTCGGCGACAGGGGGAGAAGAAAAACTGTTTTTT. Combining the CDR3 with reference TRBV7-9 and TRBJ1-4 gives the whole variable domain DTGVSQNPRHKITKRGQNVTFRCDPISEHNRLYWYRQTLGQGPEFLTYFQNEAQLEKSRLLSDRFSAERPKGSFSTLEIQRTEQGDSAMYLCASSSATGGEEKLFFGSGTQLSVL.

CDR3 DNA: TGCAGCGGCGTCTACGCGAATGAGCAGTTCTTC. Translation: CSGVYANEQFF. The chain employs TRBV29-1 and TRBJ2-1; D gene ambiguous. The CDR3 contains 11 residues. Germline CDR1 SQVTM, CDR2 ANQGSEA. V was pared by 7 bases and J by 7 bases, with 11 bases between.

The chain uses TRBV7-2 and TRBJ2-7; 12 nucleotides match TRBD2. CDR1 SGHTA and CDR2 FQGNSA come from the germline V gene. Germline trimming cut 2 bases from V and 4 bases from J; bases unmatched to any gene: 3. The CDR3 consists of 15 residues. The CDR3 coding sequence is TGTGCCAGCAGCTTACTAGCGGGGGGGTTTTACGAGCAGTACTTC. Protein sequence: CASSLLAGGFYEQYF.

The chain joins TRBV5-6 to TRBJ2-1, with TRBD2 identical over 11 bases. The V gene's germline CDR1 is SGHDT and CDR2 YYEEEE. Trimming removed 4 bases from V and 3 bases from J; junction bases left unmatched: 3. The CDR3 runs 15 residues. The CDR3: CASSPGTSGYNEQFF. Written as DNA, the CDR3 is TGTGCCAGCAGCCCCGGGACTAGCGGCTACAATGAGCAGTTCTTC.

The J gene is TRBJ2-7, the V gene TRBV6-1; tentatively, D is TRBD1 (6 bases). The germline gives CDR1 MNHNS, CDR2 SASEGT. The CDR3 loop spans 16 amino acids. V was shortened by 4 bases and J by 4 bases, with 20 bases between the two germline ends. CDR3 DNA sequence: TGTGCCAGCAGTGCTCCCGAGGGGGTATCCCATTACGAGCAGTACTTC. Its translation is CASSAPEGVSHYEQYF.

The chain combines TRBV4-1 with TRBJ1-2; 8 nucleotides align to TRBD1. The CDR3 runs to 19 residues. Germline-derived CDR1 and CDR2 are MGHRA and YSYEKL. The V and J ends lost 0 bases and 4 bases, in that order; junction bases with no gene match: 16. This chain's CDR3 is CASSQDGFLTRGRTYGYTF. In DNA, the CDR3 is TGCGCCAGCAGCCAAGATGGCTTCTTAACCAGGGGGCGCACCTATGGCTACACCTTC.

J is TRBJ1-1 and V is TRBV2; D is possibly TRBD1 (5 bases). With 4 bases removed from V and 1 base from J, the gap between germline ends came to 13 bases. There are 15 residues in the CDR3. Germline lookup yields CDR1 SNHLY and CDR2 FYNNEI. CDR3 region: CASSGPGLQNTEAFF. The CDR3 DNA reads TGTGCCAGCAGTGGGCCGGGACTCCAGAACACTGAAGCTTTCTTT.